The 25 T cell receptor beta chains in this list originate from one sample, sequenced in a study of cytomegalovirus exposure and HLA in healthy donors. Amplification used 60 Vbeta primers and 13 Jbeta primers. Only in-frame clones appear in the TCRdb table, and some are missing; sequencing was by immunoSEQ multiplex PCR. The sample table sets out 200,000 to 250,000 clones. Source material: PBMCs. All receptors come from a girl aged 2 to 10 in good health and CMV-seropositive.

V gene TRBV6-1 combines with J gene TRBJ2-7; tentative D call: TRBD2 (7 bases). This CDR3 region has 14 residues. V was shortened by 7 bases and J by 2 bases, with 15 bases between the two germline ends. Germline CDR1 and CDR2: MNHNS and SASEGT. The CDR3 region has the DNA TGTGCCAGCACGGGGGGACACTCGACCTACGAGCAGTACTTC. Amino acids: CASTGGHSTYEQYF.

The chain has TRBV7-3 and TRBJ1-1, with a weak D call TRBD1 (6 bases). V gave up 2 bases and J gave up 0 bases, with 10 bases separating them. This CDR3 is built from 15 residues. Germline CDR1 reads SGHTA; CDR2 reads FQGTGA. CDR3 sequence reads: CASSLGQIMNTEAFF. The CDR3 bases are TGTGCCAGCAGCTTAGGACAGATAATGAACACTGAAGCTTTCTTT.

Remarks on this clone: At the DNA level, this CDR3 is encoded by other sequences in the same sample as well. The V and J genes are TRBV4-1 and TRBJ2-7; perhaps TRBD1 as D (5 bases). CDR1 MGHRA and CDR2 YSYEKL come from the germline V gene. The CDR3 is 16 residues long. V was trimmed by 0 bases and J by 0 bases, leaving 12 bases between them. The CDR3 nucleotides are TGCGCCAGCAGCCAAGAACCAGGGATTAGCTCCTACGAGCAGTACTTC. This codes for CASSQEPGISSYEQYF.

V usage is TRBV2 and J usage is TRBJ1-3, with TRBD1 as a possible D gene (5 bases). The germline gives CDR1 SNHLY, CDR2 FYNNEI. V shed 3 bases and J shed 2 bases, with 11 bases lying between them. The CDR3 sequence is 15 residues long. CDR3 amino acids: CASSDGRGTGNTIYF. In DNA, the CDR3 is TGTGCCAGCAGTGATGGTCGGGGGACTGGAAACACCATATATTTT.

The chain has TRBV10-1 and TRBJ2-4, with D perhaps matching TRBD1 (6 bases). V lost 4 bases to trimming and J lost 1 base, with 23 bases between them. The CDR3 sequence is 19 residues long. From germline, CDR1 is WNHNN and CDR2 SYGVQD (reference sequence). The CDR3 loop reads CASSARDIWWVFAKNIQYF. The CDR3 DNA follows: TGCGCCAGCAGTGCCCGGGACATCTGGTGGGTTTTCGCCAAAAACATTCAGTACTTC.

As regards this clone: One end of the junction is discordant with germline, which a read error may explain. The V call is TRBV9, the J call TRBJ2-7; 7 nucleotides line up with TRBD2. This CDR3 contains 15 residues. The germline gives CDR1 SGDLS, CDR2 YYNGEE. CDR3: CASGVEGGSGYEQYF. The CDR3 DNA reads TGTGCCAGCGGCGTAGAAGGCGGGAGCGGGTACGAGCAGTACTTC.

The CDR3 DNA follows: TGTGCCAGCAGTTACCGGCGGGACAGCACAGATACGCAGTATTTT. It codes for CASSYRRDSTDTQYF. The chain links TRBV6-5 to TRBJ2-3; a weak D match, TRBD2 (6 bases). Germline V gene sequence: CDR1 MNHEY, CDR2 SVGAGI. Trimming took off 2 bases at V and 0 bases at J, with 9 bases between the two ends. The CDR3 runs to 15 residues.

The chain recombines TRBV15 with TRBJ2-1; a weak D match, TRBD1 (5 bases). The CDR3 is 16 residues long. Germline CDR1 is LNHNV and CDR2 is YYDKDF (reference sequence). Trimming took off 5 bases at V and 4 bases at J, with 18 bases between the two ends. CDR3 in DNA: TGTGCCACCAGCTATTCAGAGGTTAGACAGTACAATGAGCAGTTCTTC. Translating gives CATSYSEVRQYNEQFF.

J is TRBJ2-7 and V is TRBV5-1, with 9 positions matching TRBD2. With 5 bases clipped from V and 0 bases from J, the junction kept 3 bases outside the gene matches. Per germline, CDR1 SGHRS and CDR2 YFSETQ. The CDR3 runs to 14 residues. In nucleotides, the CDR3 is TGCGCCAGCAGGTTGACTAGCGGCTCCTACGAGCAGTACTTC. It codes for CASRLTSGSYEQYF.

In the case of this clone: A read error may produce the germline difference seen at one junction end. The rearrangement links TRBV14 to TRBJ1-6; maybe TRBD1 (5 bases). CDR3 size: 13 residues. In germline, CDR1 is SGHDN, CDR2 FVKESK. In DNA, the CDR3 is TGTGCCAGCGGCCATGGGGGGAATTCACCCCTCCACTTT. It specifies CASGHGGNSPLHF.

This rearrangement joins TRBV5-4 to TRBJ2-3; D uncertain. Between the trimmed V and J ends, which lost 2 bases and 4 bases, there was a span of 5 bases. CDR3 size: 12 residues. The germline gives CDR1 SGHNT, CDR2 YYREEE (reference sequence). CDR3 loop: CASSLQSDTQYF. As DNA, the CDR3 is TGTGCCAGCAGCTTACAGTCAGATACGCAGTATTTT.

The chain joins TRBV2 to TRBJ2-5; TRBD2 agrees at 7 bases. V lost 5 bases and J lost 5; bases outside the gene matches: 8. Germline V gives CDR1 SNHLY, CDR2 FYNNEI. This CDR3 is built from 14 residues. The CDR3 DNA reads as TGTGCCAGCAGTTGGGGGACTATGGGGGAGACCCAGTACTTC. Translating gives CASSWGTMGETQYF.

V is TRBV30 and J is TRBJ1-1, with D possibly being TRBD1 (5 bases). The CDR3 has 16 residues. Trimming removed 4 bases from V and 0 bases from J, with 18 bases in between. Germline CDR1 and CDR2: GTSNPN and SVGIG (reference sequence). The CDR3 coding sequence is TGTGCCTGGACCCCCCCAGGGATACCAATGAACACTGAAGCTTTCTTT. Translating it yields CAWTPPGIPMNTEAFF.

The V gene is TRBV6-6, the J gene TRBJ1-1; the D gene is possibly TRBD1 (5 bases). The CDR3 runs to 14 residues. From germline, CDR1 is MNHNY and CDR2 SVGAGI (reference sequence). Trimming cost V 7 bases and J 6 bases, with 18 bases left between them. This chain's CDR3 is CASTGGTVVPEAFF. The CDR3 bases are TGTGCCAGCACGGGCGGGACGGTTGTTCCTGAAGCTTTCTTT.

The chain uses TRBV5-6 and TRBJ2-7; 7 nucleotides line up with TRBD1. V gave up 4 bases and J gave up 3 bases; unmatched junction bases: 7. The length of the CDR3 is 14 residues. CDR1 is SGHDT and CDR2 is YYEEEE in the germline V gene. The CDR3 sequence is CASSQGDSFYEQYF. The CDR3 nucleotides read TGTGCCAGCAGCCAGGGGGACAGTTTCTACGAGCAGTACTTC.

The chain recombines TRBV5-1 with TRBJ1-1, with D uncertain. Trimming took off 1 base at V and 1 base at J, with 5 bases between the two ends. This CDR3 region has 13 residues. Germline loops: CDR1 SGHRS, CDR2 YFSETQ. This chain's CDR3 is CASSLLRNTEAFF. In DNA, the CDR3 is TGCGCCAGCAGCTTGTTGAGGAACACTGAAGCTTTCTTT.

The chain employs TRBV9 and TRBJ1-2; D gene unclear. The CDR3 loop spans 15 amino acids. Trimming took 1 base from V and 0 from J, leaving 10 bases between them. Germline values: CDR1 SGDLS, CDR2 YYNGEE. The CDR3 bases are TGTGCCAGCAGCGTAATGTCGTCAGCTAACTATGGCTACACCTTC. Translation gives CASSVMSSANYGYTF.

V gene TRBV7-9 combines with J gene TRBJ2-3; TRBD1 matches at 8 bases. V was clipped by 1 base and J by 3 bases; unmatched bases: 15. The CDR3 covers 19 residues. Germline V lookup: CDR1 SEHNR, CDR2 FQNEAQ (reference sequence). The CDR3 protein is CASSLGFEFGQGATDTQYF. Here the CDR3 DNA reads TGTGCCAGCAGCTTAGGGTTTGAGTTTGGGCAGGGGGCGACAGATACGCAGTATTTT.

The gene calls are TRBV6-1 and TRBJ1-5, with 8 bases lining up with TRBD1. This CDR3 comprises 15 residues. V shed 5 bases, J shed 3 bases, and the junction held 6 bases outside the gene matches. CDR1 and CDR2 from the germline V gene are MNHNS and SASEGT. The chain's CDR3 is CASSNQGAHNQPQHF. The CDR3 DNA reads TGTGCCAGCAGTAACCAGGGGGCCCACAATCAGCCCCAGCATTTT.

The DNA of the CDR3 is TGTGCCAGCAGTCCCTTCTCCTCCTACAATGAGCAGTTCTTC. Amino acid sequence: CASSPFSSYNEQFF. The gene calls are TRBV6-4 and TRBJ2-1; D not resolved. Germline lookup yields CDR1 MRHNA and CDR2 SNTAGT. This CDR3 comprises 14 residues. V lost 5 bases, J lost 0 bases, and 8 bases lay in between.

V usage is TRBV10-2 and J usage is TRBJ1-2, with TRBD1 matching over 10 bases. Germline loops: CDR1 WSHSY, CDR2 SAAADI. The CDR3 is 15 amino acids. With 10 bases clipped from V and 4 bases from J, the junction kept 12 bases outside the gene matches. This CDR3 reads CATSLRQGASYGYTF. The CDR3 DNA is TGCGCCACCTCATTACGACAGGGGGCATCCTATGGCTACACCTTC.

The chain couples TRBV19 to TRBJ2-7, with D perhaps TRBD1 (6 bases). CDR3 length: 14 amino acids. Germline V lookup: CDR1 LNHDA, CDR2 SQIVND (reference sequence). Trimming took off 4 bases at V and 6 bases at J, with 16 bases between the two ends. The CDR3: CASSTQPYRAEQYF. CDR3 bases: TGTGCCAGTAGTACCCAACCCTACAGGGCCGAGCAGTACTTC.

V gene TRBV27 combines with J gene TRBJ2-7; 14 bases fit TRBD2. The V segment lost 7 bases and the J segment 3 bases; nucleotides outside the gene matches: 5. The CDR3 contains 15 residues. Germline loops: CDR1 MNHEY, CDR2 SMNVEV (reference sequence). CDR3 bases: TGTGCCAGCAAACCGGGACTAGCGGGAGACTACGAGCAGTACTTC. This gives the protein CASKPGLAGDYEQYF.

The chain has TRBV7-9 and TRBJ2-7, with a weak D call TRBD2 (6 bases). Trimming stripped 2 bases from V and 6 bases from J, with 17 bases between. Germline lookup yields CDR1 SEHNR and CDR2 FQNEAQ (reference sequence). The CDR3 covers 15 residues. DNA of the CDR3: TGTGCCAGCAGCTTAATTAGCTCCGGGGGAGGCGAGCAGTACTTC. It is translated as CASSLISSGGGEQYF.

V and J are TRBV10-3 and TRBJ2-3; 8 bases agree with TRBD1. Losses at the gene ends were 10 bases for V and 1 base for J; bases not matched to a gene: 13. The CDR3 has 16 residues. Per the germline V gene, CDR1 is ENHRY and CDR2 is SYGVKD. The CDR3 is CATRQGIGPGTDTQYF. DNA of the CDR3: TGTGCCACTAGACAGGGGATCGGGCCGGGCACAGATACGCAGTATTTT.